This is a list of T cell receptor beta chains from one sample in a study of cytomegalovirus exposure and HLA in healthy donors. Clones were sequenced by immunoSEQ multiplex PCR, and TCRdb holds only the in-frame ones, with some missing. The profile shows a few hundred thousand clones, 75% to 90% of them singletons. Sequenced input: PBMCs. The receptors come from a woman between 18 and 29 years old in good health and CMV-seronegative. Each CDR3 is given without its conserved first and last residue.

V gene: TRBV13
J gene: TRBJ2-2
CDR3 protein: ASSLGRRLAVNTGELF

V gene: TRBV5-1
J gene: TRBJ2-7
CDR3 protein: ASSLVTGLSYEQY

V gene: TRBV6-5
J gene: TRBJ1-1
CDR3 protein: ASSPAAANDPEAF

V gene: TRBV10-2
J gene: TRBJ2-7
CDR3 protein: ASSESHEGGREQY

V gene: TRBV5-4
J gene: TRBJ2-7
CDR3 protein: ASSLARAGGSYEQY

V gene: TRBV7-3
J gene: TRBJ1-1
CDR3 protein: ASSWGTGSEAF

V gene: TRBV10-3
J gene: TRBJ2-2
CDR3 protein: AISGRDRENTGELF

V gene: TRBV7-7
J gene: TRBJ2-2
CDR3 protein: ASSLPGTGELF

V gene: TRBV18
J gene: TRBJ2-7
CDR3 protein: ASSPRDSSYEQY

V gene: TRBV6-1
J gene: TRBJ1-2
CDR3 protein: ASSGSQNYGYT

V gene: TRBV6-5
J gene: TRBJ1-1
CDR3 protein: ASSGRQGFEAF

V gene: TRBV6-1
J gene: TRBJ2-2
CDR3 protein: ASSQGRDTGELF

V gene: TRBV18
J gene: TRBJ2-7
CDR3 protein: ASSPILAGNYEQY

V gene: TRBV19
J gene: TRBJ1-5
CDR3 protein: ASSGTVNQPQH

V gene: TRBV4-1
J gene: TRBJ2-5
CDR3 protein: ASSQDGPTGTGGAGETQY

V gene: TRBV18
J gene: TRBJ1-1
CDR3 protein: ASSPPGLNTEAF

V gene: TRBV2
J gene: TRBJ2-3
CDR3 protein: ASSSGLLADTQY

V gene: TRBV6-5
J gene: TRBJ2-7
CDR3 protein: ASSGPYEQY

V gene: TRBV11-3
J gene: TRBJ2-1
CDR3 protein: ASSLGDSLYNEQF

V gene: TRBV4-2
J gene: TRBJ1-2
CDR3 protein: ASSQDRAGGYT

V gene: TRBV6-1
J gene: TRBJ2-1
CDR3 protein: ASSGNIAGYEQF

V gene: TRBV19
J gene: TRBJ2-7
CDR3 protein: ASSIAGGAAYEQY

V gene: TRBV5-4
J gene: TRBJ2-1
CDR3 protein: ASSYRGNEQF

V gene: TRBV27
J gene: TRBJ2-3
CDR3 protein: ASRTSRLAGVGFTDTQY

V gene: TRBV7-9
J gene: TRBJ1-4
CDR3 protein: ASSESYIGKLF

V gene: TRBV4-3
J gene: TRBJ2-3
CDR3 protein: ASSQDSGGWADTQY